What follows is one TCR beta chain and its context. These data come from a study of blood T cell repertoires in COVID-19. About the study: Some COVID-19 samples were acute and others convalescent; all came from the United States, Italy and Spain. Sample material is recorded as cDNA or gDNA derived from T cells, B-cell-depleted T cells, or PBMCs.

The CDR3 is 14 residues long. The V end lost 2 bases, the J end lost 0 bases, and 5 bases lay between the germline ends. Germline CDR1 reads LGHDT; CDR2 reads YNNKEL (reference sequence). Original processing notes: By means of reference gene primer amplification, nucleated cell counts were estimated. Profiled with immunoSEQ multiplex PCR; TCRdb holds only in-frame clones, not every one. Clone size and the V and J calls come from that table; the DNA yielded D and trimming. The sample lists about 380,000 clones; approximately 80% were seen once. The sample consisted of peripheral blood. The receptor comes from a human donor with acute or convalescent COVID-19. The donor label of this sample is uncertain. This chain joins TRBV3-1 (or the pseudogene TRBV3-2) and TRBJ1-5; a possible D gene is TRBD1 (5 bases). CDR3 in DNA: TGTGCCAGCAGCCAACAGGGTAGCAATCAGCCCCAGCATTTT. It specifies CASSQQGSNQPQHF.